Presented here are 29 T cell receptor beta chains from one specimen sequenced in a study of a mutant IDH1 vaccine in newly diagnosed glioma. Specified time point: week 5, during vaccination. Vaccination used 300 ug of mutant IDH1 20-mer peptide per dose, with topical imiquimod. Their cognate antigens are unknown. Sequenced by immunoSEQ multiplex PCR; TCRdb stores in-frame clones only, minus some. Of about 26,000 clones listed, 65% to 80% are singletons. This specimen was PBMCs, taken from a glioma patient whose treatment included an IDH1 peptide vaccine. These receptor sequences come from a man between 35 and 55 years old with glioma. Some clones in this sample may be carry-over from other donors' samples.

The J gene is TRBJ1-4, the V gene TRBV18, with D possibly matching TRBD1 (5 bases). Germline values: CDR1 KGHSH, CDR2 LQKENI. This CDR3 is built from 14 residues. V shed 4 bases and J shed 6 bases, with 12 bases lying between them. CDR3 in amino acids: CASSRAGGDEKLFF. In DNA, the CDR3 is TGTGCCAGCTCACGTGCGGGAGGGGATGAAAAACTGTTTTTT.

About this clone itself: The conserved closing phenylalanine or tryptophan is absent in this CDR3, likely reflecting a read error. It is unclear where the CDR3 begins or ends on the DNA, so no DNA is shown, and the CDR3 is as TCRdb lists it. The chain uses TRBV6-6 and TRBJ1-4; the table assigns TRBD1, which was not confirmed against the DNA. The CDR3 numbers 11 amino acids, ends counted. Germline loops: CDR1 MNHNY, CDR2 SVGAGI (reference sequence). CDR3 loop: CASSSGTDSRL.

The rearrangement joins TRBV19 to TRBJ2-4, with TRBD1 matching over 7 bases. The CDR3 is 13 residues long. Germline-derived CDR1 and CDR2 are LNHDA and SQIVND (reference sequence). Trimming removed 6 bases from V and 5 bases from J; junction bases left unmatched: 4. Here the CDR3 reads CASSPTGENIQYF. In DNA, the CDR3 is TGTGCCAGTAGCCCTACAGGGGAAAACATTCAGTACTTC.

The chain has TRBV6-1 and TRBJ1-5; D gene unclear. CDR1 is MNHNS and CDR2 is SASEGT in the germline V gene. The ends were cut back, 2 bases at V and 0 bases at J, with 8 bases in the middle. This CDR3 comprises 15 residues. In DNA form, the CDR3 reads TGTGCCAGCAGTGAATGGAACAGTAGCAATCAGCCCCAGCATTTT. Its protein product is CASSEWNSSNQPQHF.

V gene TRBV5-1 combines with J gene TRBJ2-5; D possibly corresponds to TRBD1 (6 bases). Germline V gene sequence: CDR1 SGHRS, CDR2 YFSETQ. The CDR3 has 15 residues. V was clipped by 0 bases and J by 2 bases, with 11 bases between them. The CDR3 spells CASSLEQGKQETQYF. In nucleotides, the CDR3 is TGCGCCAGCAGCTTGGAACAGGGTAAACAAGAGACCCAGTACTTC.

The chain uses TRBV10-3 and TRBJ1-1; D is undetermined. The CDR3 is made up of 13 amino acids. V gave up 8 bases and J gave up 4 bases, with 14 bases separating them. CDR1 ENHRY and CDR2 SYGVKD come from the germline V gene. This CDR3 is CAIGPGVGTEAFF. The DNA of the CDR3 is TGTGCCATCGGCCCGGGCGTGGGCACTGAAGCTTTCTTT.

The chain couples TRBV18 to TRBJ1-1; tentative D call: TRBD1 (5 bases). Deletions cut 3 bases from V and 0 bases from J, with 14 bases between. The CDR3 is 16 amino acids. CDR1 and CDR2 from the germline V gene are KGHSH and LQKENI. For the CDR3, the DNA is TGTGCCAGCTCACCCCAGGGAGGCCTCATGAACACTGAAGCTTTCTTT. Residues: CASSPQGGLMNTEAFF.

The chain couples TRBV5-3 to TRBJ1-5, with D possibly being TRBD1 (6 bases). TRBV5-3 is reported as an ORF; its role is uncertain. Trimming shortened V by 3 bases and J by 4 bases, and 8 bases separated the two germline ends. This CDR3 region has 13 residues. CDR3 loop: CARSCTGNQPQHF. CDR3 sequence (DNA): TGTGCCAGAAGCTGCACAGGGAATCAGCCCCAGCATTTT.

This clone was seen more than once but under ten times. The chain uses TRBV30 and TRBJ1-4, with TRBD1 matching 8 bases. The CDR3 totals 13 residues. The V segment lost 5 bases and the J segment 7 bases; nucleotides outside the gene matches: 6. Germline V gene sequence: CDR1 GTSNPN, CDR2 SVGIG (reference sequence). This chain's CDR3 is CAWEQGAFEKLFF. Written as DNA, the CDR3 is TGTGCCTGGGAGCAGGGGGCCTTTGAAAAACTGTTTTTT.

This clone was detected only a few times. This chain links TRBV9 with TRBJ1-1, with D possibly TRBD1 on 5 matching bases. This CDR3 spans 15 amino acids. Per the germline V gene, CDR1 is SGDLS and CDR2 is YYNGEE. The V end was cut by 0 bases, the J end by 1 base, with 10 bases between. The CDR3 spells CASSVEAGRNTEAFF. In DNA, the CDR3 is TGTGCCAGCAGCGTAGAGGCAGGGAGGAACACTGAAGCTTTCTTT.

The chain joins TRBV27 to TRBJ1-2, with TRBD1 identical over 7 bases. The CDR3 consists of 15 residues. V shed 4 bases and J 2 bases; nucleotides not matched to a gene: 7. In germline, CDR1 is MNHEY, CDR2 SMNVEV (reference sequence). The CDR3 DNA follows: TGTGCCAGCAGTTCCCTAGCGACAGGGAACTATGGCTACACCTTC. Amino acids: CASSSLATGNYGYTF.

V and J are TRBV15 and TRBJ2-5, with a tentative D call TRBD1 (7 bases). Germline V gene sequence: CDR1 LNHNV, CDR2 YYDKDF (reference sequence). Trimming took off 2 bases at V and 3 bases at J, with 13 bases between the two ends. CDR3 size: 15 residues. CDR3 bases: TGTGCCACCAGCAGACCCGACAGGGAGGAAGAGACCCAGTACTTC. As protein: CATSRPDREEETQYF.

For the CDR3, the DNA is TGTGCCAGCAGACCCCTCGCTGACACTGAAGCTTTCTTT. This translates into CASRPLADTEAFF. The chain is built from TRBV6-1 and TRBJ1-1; no reliable D call. V lost 6 bases, J lost 3 bases, and 11 bases lay in between. This CDR3 is built from 13 residues. The germline V gene has CDR1 MNHNS and CDR2 SASEGT.

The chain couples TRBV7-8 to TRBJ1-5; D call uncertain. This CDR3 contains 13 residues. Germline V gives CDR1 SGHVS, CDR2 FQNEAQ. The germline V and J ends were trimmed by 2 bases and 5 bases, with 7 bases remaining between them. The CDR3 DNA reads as TGTGCCAGCAGCTTATACGGGTATCAGCCCCAGCATTTT. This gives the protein CASSLYGYQPQHF.

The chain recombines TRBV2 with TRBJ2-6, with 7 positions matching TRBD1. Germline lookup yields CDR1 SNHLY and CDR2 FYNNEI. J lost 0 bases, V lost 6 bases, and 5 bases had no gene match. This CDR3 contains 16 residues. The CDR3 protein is CASREQGDSGANVLTF. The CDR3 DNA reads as TGTGCCAGCAGGGAGCAGGGGGACTCTGGGGCCAACGTCCTGACTTTC.

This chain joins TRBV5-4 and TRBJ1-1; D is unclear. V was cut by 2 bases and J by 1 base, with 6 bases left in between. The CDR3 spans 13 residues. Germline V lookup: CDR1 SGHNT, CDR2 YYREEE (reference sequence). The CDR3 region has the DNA TGTGCCAGCAGCTTAGGGCGGAACACTGAAGCTTTCTTT. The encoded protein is CASSLGRNTEAFF.

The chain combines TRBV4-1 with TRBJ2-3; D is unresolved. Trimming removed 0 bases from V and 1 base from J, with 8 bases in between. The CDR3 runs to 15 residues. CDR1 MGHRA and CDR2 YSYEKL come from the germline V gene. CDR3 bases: TGCGCCAGCAGCCAAGAGGGCGTCGGCACAGATACGCAGTATTTT. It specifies CASSQEGVGTDTQYF.

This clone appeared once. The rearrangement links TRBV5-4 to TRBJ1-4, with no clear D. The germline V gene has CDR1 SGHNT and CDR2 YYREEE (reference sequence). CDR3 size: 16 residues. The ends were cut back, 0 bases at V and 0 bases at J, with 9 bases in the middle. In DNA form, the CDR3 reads TGTGCCAGCAGCTTGGCGACGGAAACAACTAATGAAAAACTGTTTTTT. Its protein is CASSLATETTNEKLFF.

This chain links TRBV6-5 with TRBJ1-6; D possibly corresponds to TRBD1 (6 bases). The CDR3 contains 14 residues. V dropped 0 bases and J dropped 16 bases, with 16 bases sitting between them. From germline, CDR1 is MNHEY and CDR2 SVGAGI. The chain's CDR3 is CASSYSSITGILHF. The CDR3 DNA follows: TGTGCCAGCAGTTACTCCTCGATAACAGGGATTCTCCACTTT.

The CDR3: CASSLLPRVNEQYF. As DNA, the CDR3 is TGTGCCAGCAGTTTATTACCCAGGGTGAACGAGCAGTACTTC. V and J are TRBV27 and TRBJ2-7, with D possibly TRBD1 on 5 matching bases. Germline V gene lookup returns CDR1 MNHEY and CDR2 SMNVEV (reference sequence). The CDR3 contains 14 residues. Trimming left V 1 base short and J 5 bases short, with 12 bases between.

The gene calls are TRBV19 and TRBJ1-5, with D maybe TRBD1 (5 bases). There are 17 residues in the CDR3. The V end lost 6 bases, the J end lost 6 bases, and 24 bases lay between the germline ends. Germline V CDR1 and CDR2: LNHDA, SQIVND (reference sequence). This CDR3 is CASSPLLAPGGTQPQHF. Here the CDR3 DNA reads TGTGCCAGTAGCCCCTTACTGGCGCCGGGCGGGACTCAGCCCCAGCATTTT.

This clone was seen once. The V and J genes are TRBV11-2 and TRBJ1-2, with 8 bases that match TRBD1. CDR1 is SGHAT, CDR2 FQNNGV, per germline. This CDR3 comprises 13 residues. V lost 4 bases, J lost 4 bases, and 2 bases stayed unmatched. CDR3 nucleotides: TGTGCCAGCAGCTCCGGACAGGGCTATGGCTACACCTTC. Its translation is CASSSGQGYGYTF.

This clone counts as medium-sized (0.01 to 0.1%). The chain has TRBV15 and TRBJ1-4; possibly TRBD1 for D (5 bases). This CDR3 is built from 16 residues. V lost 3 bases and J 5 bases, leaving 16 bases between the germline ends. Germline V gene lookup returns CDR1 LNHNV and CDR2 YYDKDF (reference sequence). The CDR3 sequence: CATSRDVGTVNEKLFF. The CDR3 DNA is TGTGCCACCAGCAGGGACGTTGGGACTGTAAATGAAAAACTGTTTTTT.

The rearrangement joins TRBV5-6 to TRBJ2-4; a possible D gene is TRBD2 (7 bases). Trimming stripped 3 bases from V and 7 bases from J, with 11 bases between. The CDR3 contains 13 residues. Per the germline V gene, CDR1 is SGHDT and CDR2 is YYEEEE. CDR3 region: CASSSRGPNIQYF. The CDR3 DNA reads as TGTGCCAGCAGCTCGCGGGGGCCCAACATTCAGTACTTC.

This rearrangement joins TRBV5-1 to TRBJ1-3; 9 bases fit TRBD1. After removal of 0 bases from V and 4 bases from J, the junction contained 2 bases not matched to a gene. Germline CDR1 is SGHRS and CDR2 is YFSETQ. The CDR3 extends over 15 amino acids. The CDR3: CASSLATGGGNTIYF. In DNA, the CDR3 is TGCGCCAGCAGCTTGGCCACAGGGGGCGGAAACACCATATATTTT.

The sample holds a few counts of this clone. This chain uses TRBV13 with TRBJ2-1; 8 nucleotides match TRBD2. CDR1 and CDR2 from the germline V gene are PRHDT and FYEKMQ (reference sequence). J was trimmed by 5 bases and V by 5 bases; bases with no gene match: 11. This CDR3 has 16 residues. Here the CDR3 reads CASSPRGGGKHNEQFF. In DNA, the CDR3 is TGTGCCAGCAGCCCCAGGGGCGGGGGGAAACACAATGAGCAGTTCTTC.

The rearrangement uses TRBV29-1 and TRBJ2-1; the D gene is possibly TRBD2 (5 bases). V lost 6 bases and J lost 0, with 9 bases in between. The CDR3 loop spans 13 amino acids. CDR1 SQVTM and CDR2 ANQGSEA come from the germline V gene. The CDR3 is CSVDGDSYNEQFF. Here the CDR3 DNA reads TGCAGCGTGGACGGGGACTCCTACAATGAGCAGTTCTTC.

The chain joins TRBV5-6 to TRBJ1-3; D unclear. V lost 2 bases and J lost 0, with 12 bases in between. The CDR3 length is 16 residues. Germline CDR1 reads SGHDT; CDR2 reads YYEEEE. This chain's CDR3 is CASSFPGGRSGNTIYF. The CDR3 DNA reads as TGTGCCAGCAGCTTCCCTGGAGGGCGCTCTGGAAACACCATATATTTT.

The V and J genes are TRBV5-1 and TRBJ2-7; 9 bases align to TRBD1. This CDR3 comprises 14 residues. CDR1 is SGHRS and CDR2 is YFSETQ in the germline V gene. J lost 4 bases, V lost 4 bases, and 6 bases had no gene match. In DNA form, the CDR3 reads TGCGCCAGCAGCCTACCGGGACAGGGATACGAGCAGTACTTC. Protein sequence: CASSLPGQGYEQYF.